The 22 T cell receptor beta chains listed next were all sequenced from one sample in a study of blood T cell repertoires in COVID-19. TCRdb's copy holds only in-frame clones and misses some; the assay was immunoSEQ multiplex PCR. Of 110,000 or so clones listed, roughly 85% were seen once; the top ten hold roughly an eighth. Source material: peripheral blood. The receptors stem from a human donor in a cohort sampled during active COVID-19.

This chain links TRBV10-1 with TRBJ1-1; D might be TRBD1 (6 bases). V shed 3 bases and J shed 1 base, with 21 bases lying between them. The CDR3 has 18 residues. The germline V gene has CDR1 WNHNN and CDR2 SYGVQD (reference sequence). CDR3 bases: TGCGCCAGCAGTGATACCCCTCCAGGGGAGAATTGGAACACTGAAGCTTTCTTT. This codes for CASSDTPPGENWNTEAFF.

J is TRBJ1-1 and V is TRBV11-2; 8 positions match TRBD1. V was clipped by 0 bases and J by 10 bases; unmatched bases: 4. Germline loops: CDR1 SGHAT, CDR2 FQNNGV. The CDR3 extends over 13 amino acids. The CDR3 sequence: CASSLDRQGAAFF. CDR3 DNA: TGTGCCAGCAGCTTAGATCGGCAGGGGGCAGCTTTCTTT.

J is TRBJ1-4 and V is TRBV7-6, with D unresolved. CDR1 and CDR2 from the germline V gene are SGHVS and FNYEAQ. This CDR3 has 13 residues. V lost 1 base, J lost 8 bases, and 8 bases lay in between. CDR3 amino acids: CASSLVGGEKLFF. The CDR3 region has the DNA TGTGCCAGCAGCTTAGTGGGCGGGGAAAAACTGTTTTTT.

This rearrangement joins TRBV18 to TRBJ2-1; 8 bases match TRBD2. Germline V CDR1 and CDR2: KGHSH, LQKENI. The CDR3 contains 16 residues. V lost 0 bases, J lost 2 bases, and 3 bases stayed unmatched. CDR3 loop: CASSPPTGGTYNEQFF. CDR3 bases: TGTGCCAGCTCACCACCGACGGGGGGGACCTACAATGAGCAGTTCTTC. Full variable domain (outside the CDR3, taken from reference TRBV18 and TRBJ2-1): NAGVMQNPRHLVRRRGQEARLRCSPMKGHSHVYWYRQLPEEGLKFMVYLQKENIIDESGMPKERFSAEFPKEGPSILRIQQVVRGDSAAYFCASSPPTGGTYNEQFFGPGTRLTVL.

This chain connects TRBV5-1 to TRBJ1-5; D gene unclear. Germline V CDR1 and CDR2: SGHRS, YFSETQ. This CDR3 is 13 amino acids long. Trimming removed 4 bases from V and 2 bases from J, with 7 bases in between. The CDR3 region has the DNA TGCGCCAGCAGCCGAACAGGCAATCAGCCCCAGCATTTT. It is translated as CASSRTGNQPQHF.

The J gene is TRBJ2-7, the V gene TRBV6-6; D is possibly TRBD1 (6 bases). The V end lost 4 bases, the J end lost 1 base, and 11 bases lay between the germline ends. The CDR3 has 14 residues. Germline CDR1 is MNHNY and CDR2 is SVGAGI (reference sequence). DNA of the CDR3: TGTGCCAGCAGTTCGTCACAGGGTTCCTACGAGCAGTACTTC. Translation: CASSSSQGSYEQYF.

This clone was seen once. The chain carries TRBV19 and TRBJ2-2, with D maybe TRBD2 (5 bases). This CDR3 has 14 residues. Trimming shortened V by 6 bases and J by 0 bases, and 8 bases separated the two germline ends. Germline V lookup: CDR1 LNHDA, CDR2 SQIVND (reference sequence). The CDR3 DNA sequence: TGTGCCAGTAGCATGGACTCGAACACCGGGGAGCTGTTTTTT. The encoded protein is CASSMDSNTGELFF. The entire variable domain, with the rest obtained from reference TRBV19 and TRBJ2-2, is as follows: DGGITQSPKYLFRKEGQNVTLSCEQNLNHDAMYWYRQDPGQGLRLIYYSQIVNDFQKGDIAEGYSVSREKKESFPLTVTSAQKNPTAFYLCASSMDSNTGELFFGEGSRLTVL.

This CDR3 is CASTGGWGTDTQYF. DNA for the CDR3: TGTGCCAGCACAGGGGGCTGGGGCACAGATACGCAGTATTTT. The rearrangement links TRBV2 to TRBJ2-3; 8 bases line up with TRBD1. V lost 7 bases, J lost 1 base, and 4 bases stayed unmatched. CDR3 length equals 14 residues. Germline CDR1 reads SNHLY; CDR2 reads FYNNEI.

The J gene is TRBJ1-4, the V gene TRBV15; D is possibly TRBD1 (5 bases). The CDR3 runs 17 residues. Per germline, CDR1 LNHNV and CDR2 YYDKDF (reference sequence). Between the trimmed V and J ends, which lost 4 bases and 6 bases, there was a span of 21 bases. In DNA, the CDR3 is TGTGCCACCAGCACCCAGACAGTTTCGAGAGAGGATGAAAAACTGTTTTTT. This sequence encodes CATSTQTVSREDEKLFF.

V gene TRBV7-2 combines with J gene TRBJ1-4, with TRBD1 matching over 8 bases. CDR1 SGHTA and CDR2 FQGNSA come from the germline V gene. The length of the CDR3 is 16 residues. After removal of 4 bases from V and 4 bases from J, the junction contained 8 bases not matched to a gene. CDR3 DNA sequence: TGTGCCAGCAGCTCCACAGGGGGTGAGGGTAATGAAAAACTGTTTTTT. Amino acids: CASSSTGGEGNEKLFF.

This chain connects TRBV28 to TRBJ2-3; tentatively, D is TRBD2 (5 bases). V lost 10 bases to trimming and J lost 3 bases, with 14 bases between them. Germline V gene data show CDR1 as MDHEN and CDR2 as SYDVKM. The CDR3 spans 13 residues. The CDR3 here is CATGEGDTDTQYF. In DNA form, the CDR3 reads TGTGCCACCGGAGAGGGTGATACAGATACGCAGTATTTT.

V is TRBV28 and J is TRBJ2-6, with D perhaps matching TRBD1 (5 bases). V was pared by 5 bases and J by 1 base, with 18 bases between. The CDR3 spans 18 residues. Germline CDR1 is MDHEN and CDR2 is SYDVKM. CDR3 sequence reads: CASSTRTLTQSGANVLTF. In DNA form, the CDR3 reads TGTGCCAGCAGTACCCGGACATTAACCCAGTCTGGGGCCAACGTCCTGACTTTC.

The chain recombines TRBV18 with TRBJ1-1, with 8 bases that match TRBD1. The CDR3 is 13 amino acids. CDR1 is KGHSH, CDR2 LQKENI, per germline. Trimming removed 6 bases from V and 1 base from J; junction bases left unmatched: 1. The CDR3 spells CASSDRGNTEAFF. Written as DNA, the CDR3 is TGTGCCAGCTCCGACAGGGGGAACACTGAAGCTTTCTTT.

The DNA of the CDR3 is TGTGCCAGCAGCTCGGACAGGGCGTATCAGCCCCAGCATTTT. Residues: CASSSDRAYQPQHF. V is TRBV5-6 and J is TRBJ1-5; 8 bases fit TRBD1. This CDR3 comprises 14 residues. After removal of 3 bases from V and 5 bases from J, the junction contained 4 bases not matched to a gene. CDR1 and CDR2 from the germline V gene are SGHDT and YYEEEE.

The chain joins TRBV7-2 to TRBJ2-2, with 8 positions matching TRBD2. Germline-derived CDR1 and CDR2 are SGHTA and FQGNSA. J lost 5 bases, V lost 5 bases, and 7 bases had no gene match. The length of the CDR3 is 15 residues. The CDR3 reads CASSLRGGRTGELFF. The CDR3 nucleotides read TGTGCCAGCAGCCTACGGGGGGGACGGACCGGGGAGCTGTTTTTT.

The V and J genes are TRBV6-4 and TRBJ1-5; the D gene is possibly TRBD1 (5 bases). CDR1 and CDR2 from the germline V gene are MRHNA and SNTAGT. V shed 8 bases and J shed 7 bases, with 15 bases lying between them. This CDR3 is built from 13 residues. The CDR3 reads CASSAGGGQPQHF. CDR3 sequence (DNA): TGTGCCAGCTCGGCGGGGGGTGGACAGCCCCAGCATTTT.

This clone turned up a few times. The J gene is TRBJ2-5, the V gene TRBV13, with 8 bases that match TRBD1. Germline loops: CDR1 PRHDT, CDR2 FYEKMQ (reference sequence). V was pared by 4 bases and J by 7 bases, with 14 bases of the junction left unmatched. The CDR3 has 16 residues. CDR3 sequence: CASSSGDRGRGGTQYF. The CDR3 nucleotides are TGTGCCAGCAGCTCGGGAGACAGGGGCCGGGGAGGGACCCAGTACTTC.

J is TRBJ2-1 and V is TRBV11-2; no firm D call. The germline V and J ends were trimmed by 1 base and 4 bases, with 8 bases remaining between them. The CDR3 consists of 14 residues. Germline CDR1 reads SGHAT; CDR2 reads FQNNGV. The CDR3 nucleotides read TGTGCCAGCAGCTTAGTTGGCAGTTACAATGAGCAGTTCTTC. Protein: CASSLVGSYNEQFF.

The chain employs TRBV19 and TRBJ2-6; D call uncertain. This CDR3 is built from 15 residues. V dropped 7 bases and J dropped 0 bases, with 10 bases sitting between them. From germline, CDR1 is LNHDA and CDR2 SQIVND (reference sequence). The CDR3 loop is CASTPLSSGANVLTF. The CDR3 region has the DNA TGTGCCAGTACCCCCCTCTCCTCTGGGGCCAACGTCCTGACTTTC.

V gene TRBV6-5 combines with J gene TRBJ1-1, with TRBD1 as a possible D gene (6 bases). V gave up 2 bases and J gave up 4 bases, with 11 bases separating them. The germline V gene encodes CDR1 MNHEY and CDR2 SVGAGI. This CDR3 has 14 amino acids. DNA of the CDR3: TGTGCCAGCAGTTACCGGACAGAGGGCACTGAAGCTTTCTTT. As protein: CASSYRTEGTEAFF.

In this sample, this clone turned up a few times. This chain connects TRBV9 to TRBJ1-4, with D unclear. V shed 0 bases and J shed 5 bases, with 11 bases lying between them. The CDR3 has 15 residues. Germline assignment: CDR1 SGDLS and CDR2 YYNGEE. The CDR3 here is CASSVGWRENEKLFF. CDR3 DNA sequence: TGTGCCAGCAGCGTAGGATGGAGGGAAAATGAAAAACTGTTTTTT.

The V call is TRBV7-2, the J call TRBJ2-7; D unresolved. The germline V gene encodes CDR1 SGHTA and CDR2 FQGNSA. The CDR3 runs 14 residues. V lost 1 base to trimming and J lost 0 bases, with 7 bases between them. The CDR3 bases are TGTGCCAGCAGCTTAGTCGGGTCCTCCTACGAGCAGTACTTC. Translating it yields CASSLVGSSYEQYF. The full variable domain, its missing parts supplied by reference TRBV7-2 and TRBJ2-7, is GAGVSQSPSNKVTEKGKDVELRCDPISGHTALYWYRQSLGQGLEFLIYFQGNSAPDKSGLPSDRFSAERTGGSVSTLTIQRTQQEDSAVYLCASSLVGSSYEQYFGPGTRLTVT.